Each of the 12 T cell receptor beta chains below was sequenced from the same sample in a study of Graves' ophthalmopathy and Graves' hyperthyroidism. Amplification from RNA transcripts yielded the TCR beta CDR3 regions. A first-round RT-PCR used HTBI primers, followed by a second-round multiplex PCR. TCRdb recomputed calls from the multiplex PCR reads with MiXCR, one row per CDR3 protein. The repertoire holds roughly 350,000 distinct CDR3 sequences, about a sixth seen once, with approximately 2.4% in the top ten. Input material: peripheral blood. The receptors derive from an adult woman with stable Graves' hyperthyroidism.

V usage is TRBV6-2 or TRBV6-3 and J usage is TRBJ1-5; no clear D. CDR3 length: 14 residues. V dropped 2 bases and J dropped 5 bases, with 10 bases sitting between them. Germline V gives CDR1 MNHEY, CDR2 SVGEGT. The CDR3, as DNA: TGTGCCAGCAGTTACCATGGCGGCGATCAGCCCCAGCATTTT. This codes for CASSYHGGDQPQHF.

V is TRBV3-1 and J is TRBJ2-7, with 7 nucleotides matching TRBD2. The CDR3 consists of 15 residues. CDR1 is LGHDT, CDR2 YNNKEL, per germline (reference sequence). Trimming cost V 0 bases and J 1 base; bases outside gene matches: 3. As DNA, the CDR3 is TGTGCCAGCAGCCAAGATCTAGCGGAATCCTACGAGCAGTACTTC. It codes for CASSQDLAESYEQYF.

Ten or more counts support this clonotype. CDR3 residues: CASSLSWGRGQPQHF. CDR3 bases: TGTGCCAGCAGCTTATCATGGGGTCGGGGTCAGCCCCAGCATTTT. The chain has TRBV11-2 and TRBJ1-5; D is unresolved. The V and J ends lost 2 bases and 6 bases respectively, with 14 bases between them. Germline CDR1 and CDR2: SGHAT and FQNNGV. This CDR3 comprises 15 residues.

This clonotype came up many times. This sequence joins TRBV7-8 and TRBJ1-6; possibly TRBD1 for D (5 bases). The V end lost 5 bases, the J end lost 3 bases, and 14 bases lay between the germline ends. Germline assignment: CDR1 SGHVS and CDR2 FQNEAQ. This CDR3 spans 16 amino acids. CDR3 bases: TGTGCCAGCAGCCGACGCCGGGACTTCTATAATTCACCCCTCCACTTT. This translates into CASSRRRDFYNSPLHF.

Of note for this clonotype: A read error may produce the germline difference seen at one junction end. The CDR3 nucleotides are TGTGTCATCAGTTCCTTCTTCCGGGACAGAAGATCTCGCAATCAGCCCCAGCATTTT. Its protein product is CVISSFFRDRRSRNQPQHF. J is TRBJ1-5 and V is TRBV10-3; TRBD1 matches 7 bases. This CDR3 has 19 residues. Germline-derived CDR1 and CDR2 are ENHRY and SYGVKD.

This clonotype was observed at least ten times. The rearrangement links TRBV28 to TRBJ1-5; D is perhaps TRBD1 (5 bases). V was pared by 5 bases and J by 5 bases, with 16 bases between. The V gene's germline CDR1 is MDHEN and CDR2 SYDVKM. This CDR3 is 15 amino acids long. The CDR3 coding sequence is TGTGCCAGCAGTCTCTTCCAGGGTAACTATCAGCCCCAGCATTTT. Protein: CASSLFQGNYQPQHF.

This clonotype was counted at least ten times. This chain links TRBV11-2 with TRBJ2-7; the D call may be TRBD1 or TRBD2 (5 bases each). This CDR3 has 16 residues. The ends were cut back, 4 bases at V and 1 base at J, with 17 bases in the middle. Looked up from germline, CDR1 is SGHAT and CDR2 is FQNNGV. CDR3 amino acids: CASSSTLRGGSYEQYF. DNA of the CDR3: TGTGCCAGCAGCTCGACTCTACGGGGCGGTTCCTACGAGCAGTACTTC.

The rearrangement links TRBV20-1 to TRBJ2-5; D not certain. The CDR3 loop spans 10 amino acids. The germline V gene has CDR1 DFQATT and CDR2 SNEGSKA (reference sequence). In DNA form, the CDR3 reads TGCCACGTAGGCCTGAAGACCCAGTACTTC. As protein: CHVGLKTQYF.

This clonotype was counted at least ten times. The gene calls are TRBV19 and TRBJ2-7; no clear D. Germline V lookup: CDR1 LNHDA, CDR2 SQIVND (reference sequence). CDR3 length equals 16 residues. Deletions cut 2 bases from V and 2 bases from J, with 16 bases between. This CDR3 is CASSISFYRSTYEQYF. The CDR3, as DNA: TGTGCCAGTAGTATATCTTTTTACAGATCTACCTACGAGCAGTACTTC.

V is TRBV2 and J is TRBJ1-5, with TRBD1 matching 8 bases. J was trimmed by 7 bases and V by 6 bases; bases with no gene match: 11. Looked up from germline, CDR1 is SNHLY and CDR2 is FYNNEI. The CDR3 runs to 15 residues. CDR3 sequence (DNA): TGTGCCAGCAGACCGGACAGGGTTTTCCAGCAGCCCCAGCATTTT. Translated, it gives CASRPDRVFQQPQHF.

This clonotype occurred a few times. This chain links TRBV3-1 with TRBJ2-7; D unclear. Trimming removed 1 base from V and 3 bases from J, with 4 bases in between. The CDR3 is made up of 12 amino acids. CDR1 LGHDT and CDR2 YNNKEL come from the germline V gene (reference sequence). CDR3 nucleotides: TGTGCCAGCAGCCAAGGTATCTACGAGCAGTACTTC. It encodes CASSQGIYEQYF.

The CDR3 sequence: CASSVPRGVNTGELFF. Here the CDR3 DNA reads TGTGCCAGCAGCGTACCCAGAGGGGTTAACACCGGGGAGCTGTTTTTT. The J gene is TRBJ2-2, the V gene TRBV9; D is tentatively TRBD1 or TRBD2 (5 bases each). Trimming shortened V by 1 base and J by 2 bases, and 12 bases separated the two germline ends. Germline V gene data show CDR1 as SGDLS and CDR2 as YYNGEE. The CDR3 extends over 16 amino acids.